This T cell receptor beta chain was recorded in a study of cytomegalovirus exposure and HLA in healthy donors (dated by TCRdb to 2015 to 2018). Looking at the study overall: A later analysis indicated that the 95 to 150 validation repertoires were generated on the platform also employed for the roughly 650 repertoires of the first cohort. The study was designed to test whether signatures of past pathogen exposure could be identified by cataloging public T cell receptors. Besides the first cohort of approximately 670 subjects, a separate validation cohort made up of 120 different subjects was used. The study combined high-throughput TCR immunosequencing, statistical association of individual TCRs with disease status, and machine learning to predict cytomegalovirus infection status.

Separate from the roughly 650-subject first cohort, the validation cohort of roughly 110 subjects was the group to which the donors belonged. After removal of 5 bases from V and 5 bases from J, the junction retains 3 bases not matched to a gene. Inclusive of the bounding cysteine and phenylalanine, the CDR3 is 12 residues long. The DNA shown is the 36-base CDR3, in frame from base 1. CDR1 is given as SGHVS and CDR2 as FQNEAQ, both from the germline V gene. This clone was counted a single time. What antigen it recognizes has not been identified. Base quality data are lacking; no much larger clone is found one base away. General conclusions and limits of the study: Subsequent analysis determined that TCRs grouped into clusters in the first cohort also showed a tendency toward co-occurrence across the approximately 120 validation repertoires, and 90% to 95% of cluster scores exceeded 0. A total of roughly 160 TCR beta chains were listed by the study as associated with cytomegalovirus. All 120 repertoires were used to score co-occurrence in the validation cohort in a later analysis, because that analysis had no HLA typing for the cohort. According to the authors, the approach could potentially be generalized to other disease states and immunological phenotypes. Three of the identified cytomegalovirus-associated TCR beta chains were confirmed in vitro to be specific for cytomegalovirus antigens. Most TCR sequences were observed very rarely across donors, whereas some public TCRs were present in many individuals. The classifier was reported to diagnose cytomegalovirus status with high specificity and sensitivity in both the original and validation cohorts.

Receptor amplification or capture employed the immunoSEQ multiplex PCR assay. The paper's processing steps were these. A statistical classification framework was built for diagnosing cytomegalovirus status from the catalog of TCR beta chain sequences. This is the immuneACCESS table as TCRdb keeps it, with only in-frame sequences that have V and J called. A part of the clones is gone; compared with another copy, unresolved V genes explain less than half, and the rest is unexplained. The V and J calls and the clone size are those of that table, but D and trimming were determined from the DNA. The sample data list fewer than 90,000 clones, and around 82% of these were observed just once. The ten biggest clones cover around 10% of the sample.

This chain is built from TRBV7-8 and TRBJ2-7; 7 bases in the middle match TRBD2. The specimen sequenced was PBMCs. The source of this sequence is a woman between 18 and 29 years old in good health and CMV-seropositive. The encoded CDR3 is CASSRDYHEQYF. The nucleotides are TGTGCCAGCAGCCGGGACTACCACGAGCAGTACTTC. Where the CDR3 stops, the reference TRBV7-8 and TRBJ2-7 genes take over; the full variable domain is GAGVSQSPRYKVAKRGQDVALRCDPISGHVSLFWYQQALGQGPEFLTYFQNEAQLDKSGLPSDRFFAERPEGSVSTLKIQRTQQEDSAVYLCASSRDYHEQYFGPGTRLTVT.